These 17 T cell receptor beta chains were sequenced from one sample in a study of CD8 T cells in Susac syndrome. Random hexamers primed reverse transcription of about 0.5 to 1 ug RNA. One entry per CDR3 protein results from TCRdb running MiXCR on the immunoSEQ multiplex PCR reads. The sample has some 150,000 distinct CDR3 sequences; around 94% are singletons. Sequencing input: CD4+ T cells from PBMCs. The receptor source for this set is a human donor in good health.

The chain combines TRBV20-1 with TRBJ1-1, with TRBD1 matching 10 bases. V gave up 5 bases and J gave up 5 bases; unmatched junction bases: 5. The CDR3 is made up of 13 amino acids. The V gene's germline CDR1 is DFQATT and CDR2 SNEGSKA (reference sequence). The CDR3 loop reads CSAAGQGETEAFF. CDR3 coding DNA: TGCAGTGCTGCCGGACAGGGGGAAACTGAAGCTTTCTTT.

The chain uses TRBV30 and TRBJ2-1; 15 nucleotides align to TRBD2. There are 17 residues in the CDR3. The germline V gene encodes CDR1 GTSNPN and CDR2 SVGIG (reference sequence). Losses at the gene ends were 1 base for V and 2 bases for J; bases not matched to a gene: 3. CDR3 amino acids: CAWSGGLAGGPYNEQFF. The CDR3 region has the DNA TGTGCCTGGAGTGGAGGACTAGCGGGAGGGCCCTACAATGAGCAGTTCTTC.

The gene calls are TRBV20-1 and TRBJ2-6; no clear D gene. The CDR3 length is 13 residues. V gave up 1 base and J gave up 2 bases, with 3 bases separating them. CDR1 and CDR2 (germline): DFQATT, SNEGSKA (reference sequence). CDR3 sequence reads: CSARVTGANVLTF. The CDR3 bases are TGCAGTGCTAGAGTTACTGGGGCCAACGTCCTGACTTTC.

V and J are TRBV28 and TRBJ1-1; D may be TRBD1 (5 bases). CDR1 is MDHEN, CDR2 SYDVKM, per germline. V was shortened by 10 bases and J by 9 bases, with 21 bases between the two germline ends. There are 13 residues in the CDR3. CDR3 protein: CAMSQGTSRKAFF. In nucleotides, the CDR3 is TGTGCCATGTCCCAGGGAACCTCCCGGAAAGCTTTCTTT. The full variable domain, in which reference TRBV28 and TRBJ1-1 provide the parts outside the CDR3, is DVKVTQSSRYLVKRTGEKVFLECVQDMDHENMFWYRQDPGLGLRLIYFSYDVKMKEKGDIPEGYSVSREKKERFSLILESASTNQTSMYLCAMSQGTSRKAFFGQGTRLTVV.

The genes are TRBV6-6 and TRBJ2-7, with D perhaps matching TRBD1 or TRBD2 (5 bases each). V lost 2 bases, J lost 3 bases, and 8 bases lay in between. The CDR3 loop spans 13 amino acids. CDR1 and CDR2 from the germline V gene are MNHNY and SVGAGI (reference sequence). The CDR3 nucleotides are TGTGCCAGCAGTTACAGGGACGGCTACGAGCAGTACTTC. Amino acid sequence: CASSYRDGYEQYF.

The V gene is TRBV6-1, the J gene TRBJ2-4, with D perhaps assigned TRBD1 or TRBD2 (5 bases each). Germline CDR1 is MNHNS and CDR2 is SASEGT. V was trimmed by 8 bases and J by 2 bases, leaving 16 bases between them. CDR3 size: 15 residues. The CDR3 DNA is TGTGCCAGCGTGGGGGACGCTGCATCCAAAAACATTCAGTACTTC. Its translation: CASVGDAASKNIQYF.

The chain employs TRBV30 and TRBJ1-1; perhaps TRBD1 as D (5 bases). Between the trimmed V and J ends, which lost 3 bases and 1 base, there was a span of 9 bases. Per the germline V gene, CDR1 is GTSNPN and CDR2 is SVGIG (reference sequence). This CDR3 spans 13 amino acids. The CDR3 loop reads CAWRHGGNTEAFF. The CDR3 nucleotides read TGTGCCTGGAGGCACGGGGGGAACACTGAAGCTTTCTTT.

The rearrangement joins TRBV20-1 to TRBJ1-1, with D uncertain. V was cut by 3 bases and J by 4 bases, with 6 bases left in between. The CDR3 has 11 amino acids. The V gene's germline CDR1 is DFQATT and CDR2 SNEGSKA (reference sequence). The chain's CDR3 is CSARGGTEAFF. The CDR3 coding sequence is TGCAGTGCTAGGGGTGGCACTGAAGCTTTCTTT.

This sequence joins TRBV3-1 and TRBJ2-6, with 7 nucleotides matching TRBD2. V was pared by 4 bases and J by 5 bases, with 8 bases of the junction left unmatched. The CDR3 consists of 16 residues. CDR1 is LGHDT and CDR2 is YNNKEL in the germline V gene (reference sequence). The CDR3 nucleotides read TGTGCCAGCAGCCGGAATGCGGGGGATCGGGCCAACGTCCTGACTTTC. Translation: CASSRNAGDRANVLTF. Together with reference TRBV3-1 and TRBJ2-6, the CDR3 gives the full variable domain: DTAVSQTPKYLVTQMGNDKSIKCEQNLGHDTMYWYKQDSKKFLKIMFSYNNKELIINETVPNRFSPKSPDKAHLNLHINSLELGDSAVYFCASSRNAGDRANVLTFGAGSRLTVL.

V gene TRBV5-4 combines with J gene TRBJ2-7; 7 bases map to TRBD1. The CDR3 length is 14 residues. The V gene's germline CDR1 is SGHNT and CDR2 YYREEE (reference sequence). V trimming: 5 bases; J trimming: 0 bases; junction bases outside the gene matches: 5. The CDR3 DNA reads TGTGCCAGCAGTCGCCCAGGGGGCTCCTACGAGCAGTACTTC. Protein product: CASSRPGGSYEQYF.

As for this clonotype: Mismatch with germline at one junction end may stem from a read error. This sequence joins TRBV20-1 and TRBJ2-7; 10 bases map to TRBD1. CDR1 DFQATT and CDR2 SNEGSKA come from the germline V gene (reference sequence). The CDR3 runs to 16 residues. The CDR3 DNA sequence: TGCAGTGCTAAAGACTCCAAGACAGGGGGCTCCGACGAGCAGTACTTC. Encoded protein: CSAKDSKTGGSDEQYF.

The chain combines TRBV7-9 with TRBJ2-7, with TRBD1 identical over 7 bases. Losses at the gene ends were 5 bases for V and 5 bases for J; bases not matched to a gene: 9. The CDR3 consists of 14 residues. Germline CDR1 is SEHNR and CDR2 is FQNEAQ (reference sequence). The CDR3 sequence: CASSPRTGPHEQYF. CDR3 bases: TGTGCCAGCAGCCCCCGGACAGGCCCCCACGAGCAGTACTTC.

The genes are TRBV2 and TRBJ1-5; D gene unclear. CDR3 length: 13 amino acids. Germline lookup yields CDR1 SNHLY and CDR2 FYNNEI. The V and J ends lost 4 bases and 5 bases respectively, with 9 bases between them. CDR3: CASSGVQDQPQHF. The CDR3 DNA reads as TGTGCCAGCAGTGGGGTTCAGGATCAGCCCCAGCATTTT.

The chain joins TRBV3-1 to TRBJ2-2; D not certain. The CDR3 covers 16 residues. V was trimmed by 0 bases and J by 0 bases, leaving 8 bases between them. Looked up from germline, CDR1 is LGHDT and CDR2 is YNNKEL (reference sequence). In DNA form, the CDR3 reads TGTGCCAGCAGCCAAGATTGGACGTCGAACACCGGGGAGCTGTTTTTT. It encodes CASSQDWTSNTGELFF.

As regards this clonotype: A read error may produce the germline difference seen at one junction end. The chain employs TRBV6-5 and TRBJ2-6; TRBD1 or TRBD2 may be the D gene (5 bases each). This CDR3 has 18 amino acids. The germline V gene encodes CDR1 MNHEY and CDR2 SVGAGI. The CDR3 DNA reads TGTGCCGGCAGTTACCGGGACGGTCCTTCTGCTGGGGCCAACGTCCTGACTTTC. Translating it yields CAGSYRDGPSAGANVLTF.

The CDR3 loop is CSASRGAQETQYF. CDR3 nucleotides: TGCAGTGCTAGTCGGGGGGCCCAAGAGACCCAGTACTTC. V and J are TRBV20-1 and TRBJ2-5, with D perhaps matching TRBD2 (7 bases). V gave up 3 bases and J gave up 1 base, with 9 bases separating them. The CDR3 contains 13 residues. Germline CDR1 is DFQATT and CDR2 is SNEGSKA (reference sequence).

The gene calls are TRBV20-1 and TRBJ2-2; no reliable D call. This CDR3 spans 14 amino acids. V was shortened by 2 bases and J by 4 bases, with 11 bases between the two germline ends. Germline CDR1 DFQATT, CDR2 SNEGSKA (reference sequence). The CDR3 region is CSARPQDLTGELFF. The DNA for the CDR3 is TGCAGTGCTAGACCCCAGGACCTCACCGGGGAGCTGTTTTTT.